The 21 T cell receptor beta chains below all came from one sample that was sequenced in a study of blood T cell repertoires in COVID-19. Produced via immunoSEQ multiplex PCR; TCRdb's table is partial and in-frame only. The table lists 120,000 or so clones, approximately 71% of them singletons. The sequenced sample consisted of peripheral blood. The receptor set was obtained from a human donor in a cohort sampled during active COVID-19.

The V gene is TRBV11-1, the J gene TRBJ2-7, with 8 bases fitting TRBD1. The CDR3 is 14 residues long. Per the germline V gene, CDR1 is SGHAT and CDR2 is FQDESV (reference sequence). The V segment lost 6 bases and the J segment 2 bases; nucleotides outside the gene matches: 6. The CDR3 sequence: CASRGMGQAYEQYF. The DNA for the CDR3 is TGTGCCAGCAGGGGAATGGGACAGGCCTACGAGCAGTACTTC.

CDR3 DNA sequence: TGTGCCAGCAGCTTCCGCGGGGGGGCATTCGAGACCCAGTACTTC. This translates into CASSFRGGAFETQYF. The genes are TRBV7-3 and TRBJ2-5, with TRBD2 identical over 9 bases. V lost 3 bases, J lost 5 bases, and 7 bases stayed unmatched. Germline V CDR1 and CDR2: SGHTA, FQGTGA. There are 15 residues in the CDR3.

The chain carries TRBV3-1 (or the pseudogene TRBV3-2) and TRBJ1-4; D not resolved. Trimming removed 4 bases from V and 3 bases from J, with 12 bases in between. Germline CDR1 and CDR2: LGHDT and YNNKEL (reference sequence). This CDR3 comprises 15 residues. CDR3 region: CASSPGGMANEKLFF. In DNA form, the CDR3 reads TGTGCCAGCAGCCCGGGAGGGATGGCTAATGAAAAACTGTTTTTT.

This clone was recorded only once. This chain links TRBV10-3 with TRBJ1-2; D may be TRBD1 (6 bases). Between the trimmed V and J ends, which lost 0 bases and 4 bases, there was a span of 9 bases. The CDR3 covers 14 residues. Germline CDR1 ENHRY, CDR2 SYGVKD. For the CDR3, the DNA is TGTGCCATCAGTGAGTCGGTACAGGGCTATGGCTACACCTTC. Residues: CAISESVQGYGYTF.

The chain has TRBV29-1 and TRBJ1-3; 8 nucleotides agree with TRBD1. The V gene end was trimmed by 6 bases and the J gene end by 0 bases; junction bases not matched to a gene: 7. This CDR3 comprises 15 residues. Germline assignment: CDR1 SQVTM and CDR2 ANQGSEA. The DNA of the CDR3 is TGCAGCGTAGCCGGGACAGGTCCCTCTGGAAACACCATATATTTT. Translating gives CSVAGTGPSGNTIYF.

This clone was seen a few times. The gene calls are TRBV27 and TRBJ1-2, with D uncertain. V lost 3 bases and J 6 bases, leaving 11 bases between the germline ends. CDR3 length equals 13 residues. Germline V gene data show CDR1 as MNHEY and CDR2 as SMNVEV (reference sequence). CDR3 bases: TGTGCCAGCAGTTTCCGGGGAATGAATGGCTACACCTTC. Translated: CASSFRGMNGYTF.

This chain links TRBV4-1 with TRBJ1-4, with 9 bases aligning to TRBD1. Germline CDR1 MGHRA, CDR2 YSYEKL. The V segment lost 0 bases and the J segment 8 bases; nucleotides outside the gene matches: 10. The CDR3 covers 17 residues. In DNA, the CDR3 is TGCGCCAGCAGCCAAGAGGGGACAGGGACTTTCACGGAAAAACTGTTTTTT. Protein product: CASSQEGTGTFTEKLFF.

Comment on this clone: A far larger clone is a single base away, which makes a read error likely. The chain combines TRBV27 with TRBJ2-7, with 11 bases that match TRBD1. Germline lookup yields CDR1 MNHEY and CDR2 SMNVEV (reference sequence). The trim removed 4 bases at V and 3 bases at J, leaving 2 bases unmatched. This CDR3 region has 14 residues. The CDR3 protein is CASSSGQGVYEQYF. CDR3 coding DNA: TGTGCCAGCAGTTCGGGACAGGGGGTCTACGAGCAGTACTTC.

The chain is built from TRBV11-3 and TRBJ2-3; possibly TRBD1 for D (6 bases). Trimming left V 1 base short and J 4 bases short, with 18 bases between. Germline V lookup: CDR1 SGHNT, CDR2 YENEEA. The CDR3 covers 17 residues. The CDR3 DNA follows: TGTGCCAGCAGCTTAGTCGGTAGGGGGTTTTCTGCAGATACGCAGTATTTT. The encoded protein is CASSLVGRGFSADTQYF.

This chain links TRBV30 with TRBJ2-7; TRBD1 matches at 8 bases. Unmatched junction bases numbered 8, after V lost 2 bases and J lost 2 bases. From germline, CDR1 is GTSNPN and CDR2 SVGIG (reference sequence). This CDR3 spans 15 amino acids. The CDR3 bases are TGTGCCTGGAGTCCCCAGGACAGGGACCCCTACGAGCAGTACTTC. It translates to CAWSPQDRDPYEQYF.

V usage is TRBV9 and J usage is TRBJ2-2; 7 nucleotides align to TRBD2. V lost 0 bases, J lost 1 base, and 3 bases stayed unmatched. CDR1 and CDR2 from the germline V gene are SGDLS and YYNGEE. CDR3 size: 16 residues. The CDR3 region has the DNA TGTGCCAGCAGCGTAGAGATAGCGGGGAACACCGGGGAGCTGTTTTTT. It translates to CASSVEIAGNTGELFF.

This clone has more than one count but fewer than ten. The chain uses TRBV4-1 and TRBJ2-2, with TRBD2 matching over 9 bases. The V gene's germline CDR1 is MGHRA and CDR2 YSYEKL. The CDR3 has 18 amino acids. J lost 5 bases, V lost 1 base, and 11 bases had no gene match. The CDR3 here is CASSQVPLAGVGTGELFF. CDR3 in DNA: TGCGCCAGCAGCCAAGTCCCCTTAGCGGGAGTCGGAACCGGGGAGCTGTTTTTT.

The chain combines TRBV2 with TRBJ1-5, with 10 bases identical to TRBD1. The CDR3 is 14 residues long. The V segment lost 6 bases and the J segment 7 bases; nucleotides outside the gene matches: 6. Germline lookup yields CDR1 SNHLY and CDR2 FYNNEI. The CDR3 nucleotides read TGTGCCAGCAGCCAGACAGGGGGCGGACAGCCCCAGCATTTT. Amino acids: CASSQTGGGQPQHF.

This chain connects TRBV28 to TRBJ1-1; the D is unclear. V was cut by 7 bases and J by 4 bases, with 4 bases left in between. Germline CDR1 reads MDHEN; CDR2 reads SYDVKM. The CDR3 runs 10 residues. The CDR3 here is CASTGTEAFF. The DNA for the CDR3 is TGTGCCAGCACGGGCACTGAAGCTTTCTTT.

V and J are TRBV12-1 and TRBJ2-7; the D call TRBD2 from the table was never checked on the DNA. TRBV12-1 is a pseudogene segment. CDR3 length: 17 amino acids. The CDR3 bases are TGTGCCAGCAGCTGGGGGACTAGCGGGAGGGACCACTACGAGCAGTACTTC. Translation: CASSWGTSGRDHYEQYF.

The V and J genes are TRBV15 and TRBJ1-5; no clear D. V was clipped by 0 bases and J by 6 bases, with 12 bases between them. Germline CDR1 is LNHNV and CDR2 is YYDKDF (reference sequence). The CDR3 covers 15 residues. Written as DNA, the CDR3 is TGTGCCACCAGCAGAGATCTAAGGGAGGGTCAGCCCCAGCATTTT. This gives the protein CATSRDLREGQPQHF.

The chain couples TRBV6-5 to TRBJ2-1; maybe TRBD2 (6 bases). Germline V gene sequence: CDR1 MNHEY, CDR2 SVGAGI. V was trimmed by 10 bases and J by 8 bases, leaving 15 bases between them. This CDR3 comprises 12 residues. CDR3 nucleotides: TGTGCCACTCGAGGTTCGGGGGATGAGCAGTTCTTC. This encodes CATRGSGDEQFF.

The CDR3 coding sequence is TGTGCCTGGACCCTGGACTCGTACTCCTACAATGAGCAGTTCTTC. Encoded protein: CAWTLDSYSYNEQFF. The chain is built from TRBV30 and TRBJ2-1, with D possibly being TRBD2 (5 bases). Trimming took 4 bases from V and 0 from J, leaving 13 bases between them. The CDR3 length is 15 residues. From germline, CDR1 is GTSNPN and CDR2 SVGIG (reference sequence).

This chain links TRBV2 with TRBJ1-3, with TRBD1 identical over 10 bases. There are 14 residues in the CDR3. Germline V gene sequence: CDR1 SNHLY, CDR2 FYNNEI. Germline trimming cut 7 bases from V and 5 bases from J; bases unmatched to any gene: 5. CDR3 sequence reads: CASKPGQGRNTIYF. For the CDR3, the DNA is TGTGCCAGCAAACCGGGACAGGGGAGAAACACCATATATTTT.

V is TRBV2 and J is TRBJ2-6; the D is unclear. This CDR3 contains 15 residues. CDR1 SNHLY and CDR2 FYNNEI come from the germline V gene. With 1 base removed from V and 3 bases from J, the gap between germline ends came to 7 bases. Here the CDR3 reads CASSEGPIGANVLTF. CDR3 sequence (DNA): TGTGCCAGCAGTGAAGGTCCTATTGGGGCCAACGTCCTGACTTTC. The full variable domain, its missing parts supplied by reference TRBV2 and TRBJ2-6, is EPEVTQTPSHQVTQMGQEVILRCVPISNHLYFYWYRQILGQKVEFLVSFYNNEISEKSEIFDDQFSVERPDGSNFTLKIRSTKLEDSAMYFCASSEGPIGANVLTFGAGSRLTVL.

The chain is built from TRBV27 and TRBJ2-7; 7 nucleotides align to TRBD2. V trimming: 6 bases; J trimming: 4 bases; junction bases outside the gene matches: 12. This CDR3 region has 15 residues. Germline assignment: CDR1 MNHEY and CDR2 SMNVEV (reference sequence). CDR3 protein: CASRLSRDYIYEQYF. DNA for the CDR3: TGTGCCAGCAGGTTGAGTCGGGACTATATTTACGAGCAGTACTTC.